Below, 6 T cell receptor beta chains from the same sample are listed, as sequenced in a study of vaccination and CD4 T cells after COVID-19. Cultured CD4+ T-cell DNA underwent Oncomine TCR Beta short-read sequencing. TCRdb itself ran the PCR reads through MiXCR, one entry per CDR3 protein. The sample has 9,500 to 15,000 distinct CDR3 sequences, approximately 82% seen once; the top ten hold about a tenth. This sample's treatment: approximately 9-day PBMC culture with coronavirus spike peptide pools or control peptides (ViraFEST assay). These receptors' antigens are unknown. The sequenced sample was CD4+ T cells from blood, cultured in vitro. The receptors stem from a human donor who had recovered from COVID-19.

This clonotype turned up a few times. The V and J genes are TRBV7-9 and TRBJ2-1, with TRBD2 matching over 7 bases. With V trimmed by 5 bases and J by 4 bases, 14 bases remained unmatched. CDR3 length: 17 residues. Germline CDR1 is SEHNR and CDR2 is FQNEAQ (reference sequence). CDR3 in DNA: TGTGCCAGCAGCCGCCGGAGTCCTAGCGGAGAATACAATGAGCAGTTCTTC. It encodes CASSRRSPSGEYNEQFF. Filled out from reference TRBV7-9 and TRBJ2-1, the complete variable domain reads DTGVSQNPRHKITKRGQNVTFRCDPISEHNRLYWYRQTLGQGPEFLTYFQNEAQLEKSRLLSDRFSAERPKGSFSTLEIQRTEQGDSAMYLCASSRRSPSGEYNEQFFGPGTRLTVL.

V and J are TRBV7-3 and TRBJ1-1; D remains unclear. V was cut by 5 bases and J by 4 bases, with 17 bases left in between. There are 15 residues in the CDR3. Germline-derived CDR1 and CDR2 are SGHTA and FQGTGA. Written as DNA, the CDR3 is TGTGCCAGCAGCCCTGGGCCGGGGTTACGCACTGAAGCTTTCTTT. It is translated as CASSPGPGLRTEAFF. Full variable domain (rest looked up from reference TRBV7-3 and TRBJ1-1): GAGVSQTPSNKVTEKGKYVELRCDPISGHTALYWYRQSLGQGPEFLIYFQGTGAADDSGLPNDRFFAVRPEGSVSTLKIQRTERGDSAVYLCASSPGPGLRTEAFFGQGTRLTVV.

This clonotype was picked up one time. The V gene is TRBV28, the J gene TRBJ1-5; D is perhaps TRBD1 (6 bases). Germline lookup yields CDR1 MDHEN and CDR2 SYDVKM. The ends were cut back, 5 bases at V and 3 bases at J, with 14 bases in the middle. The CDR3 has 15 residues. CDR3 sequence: CASSARTENNQPQHF. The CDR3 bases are TGTGCCAGCAGTGCCCGGACAGAGAACAATCAGCCCCAGCATTTT.

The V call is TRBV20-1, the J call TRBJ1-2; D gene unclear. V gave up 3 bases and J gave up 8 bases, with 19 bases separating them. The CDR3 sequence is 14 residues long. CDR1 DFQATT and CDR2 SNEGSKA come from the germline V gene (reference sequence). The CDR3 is CSASVGVLPTGYTF. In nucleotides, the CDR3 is TGCAGTGCTAGTGTGGGAGTCCTTCCGACGGGCTACACCTTC.

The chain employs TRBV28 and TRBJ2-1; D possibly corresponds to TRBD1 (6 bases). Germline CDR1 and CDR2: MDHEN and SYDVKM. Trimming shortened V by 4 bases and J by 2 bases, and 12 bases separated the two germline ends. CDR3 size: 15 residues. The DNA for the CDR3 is TGTGCCAGCAGTTACCCCGGACAGACCTACAATGAGCAGTTCTTC. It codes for CASSYPGQTYNEQFF.

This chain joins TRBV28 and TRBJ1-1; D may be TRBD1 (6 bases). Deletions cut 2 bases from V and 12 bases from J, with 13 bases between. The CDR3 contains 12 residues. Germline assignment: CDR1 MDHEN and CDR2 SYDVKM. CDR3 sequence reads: CASSLPRGMSFF. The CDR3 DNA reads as TGTGCCAGCAGTTTACCCAGGGGTATGTCTTTCTTT.